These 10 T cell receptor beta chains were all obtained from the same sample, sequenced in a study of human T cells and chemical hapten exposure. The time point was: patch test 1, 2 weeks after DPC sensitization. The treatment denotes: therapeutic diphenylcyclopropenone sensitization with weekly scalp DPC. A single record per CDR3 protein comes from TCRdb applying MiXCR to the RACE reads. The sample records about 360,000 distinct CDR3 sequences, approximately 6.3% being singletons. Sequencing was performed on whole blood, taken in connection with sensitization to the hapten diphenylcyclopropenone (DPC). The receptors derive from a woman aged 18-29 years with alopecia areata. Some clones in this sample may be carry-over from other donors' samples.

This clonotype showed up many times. The chain's CDR3 is CASRPLDRSSSGANVLTF. The CDR3 coding sequence is TGTGCCAGCAGGCCCCTGGACAGGTCGAGCTCTGGGGCCAACGTCCTGACTTTC. This sequence joins TRBV7-9 and TRBJ2-6; 7 positions match TRBD1. V lost 6 bases, J lost 0 bases, and 11 bases stayed unmatched. The CDR3 loop spans 18 amino acids. Germline V gene sequence: CDR1 SEHNR, CDR2 FQNEAQ (reference sequence).

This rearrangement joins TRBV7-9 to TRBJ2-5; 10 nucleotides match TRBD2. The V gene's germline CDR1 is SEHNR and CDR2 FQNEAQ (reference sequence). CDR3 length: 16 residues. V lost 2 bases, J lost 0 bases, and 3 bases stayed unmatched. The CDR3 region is CASSLTSGAYQETQYF. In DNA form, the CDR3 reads TGTGCCAGCAGCTTAACTAGCGGGGCTTACCAAGAGACCCAGTACTTC.

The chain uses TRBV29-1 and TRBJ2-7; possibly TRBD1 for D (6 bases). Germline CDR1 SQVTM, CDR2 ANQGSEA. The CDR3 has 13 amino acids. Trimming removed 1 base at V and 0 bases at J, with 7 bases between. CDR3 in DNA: TGCAGCGTTGAAGGGACAGACTCCTACGAGCAGTACTTC. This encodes CSVEGTDSYEQYF.

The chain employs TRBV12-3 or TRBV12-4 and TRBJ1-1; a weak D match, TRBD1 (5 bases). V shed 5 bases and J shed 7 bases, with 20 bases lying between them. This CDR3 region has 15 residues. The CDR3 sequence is CASSLGEAGAVEAFF. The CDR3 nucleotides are TGTGCCAGCAGTCTAGGAGAGGCTGGGGCGGTTGAAGCTTTCTTT.

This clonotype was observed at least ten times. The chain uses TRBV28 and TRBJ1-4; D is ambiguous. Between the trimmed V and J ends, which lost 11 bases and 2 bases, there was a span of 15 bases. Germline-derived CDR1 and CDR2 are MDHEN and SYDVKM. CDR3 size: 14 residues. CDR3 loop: CAVAPGRTNEKLFF. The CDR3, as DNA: TGTGCCGTGGCGCCTGGGCGGACTAATGAAAAACTGTTTTTT.

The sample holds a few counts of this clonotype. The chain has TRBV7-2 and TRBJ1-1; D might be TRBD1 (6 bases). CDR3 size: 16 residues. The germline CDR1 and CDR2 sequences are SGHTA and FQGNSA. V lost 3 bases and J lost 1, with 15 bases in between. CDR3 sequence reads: CASSFTPGQQNTEAFF. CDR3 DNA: TGTGCCAGCAGCTTCACCCCCGGACAGCAGAACACTGAAGCTTTCTTT.

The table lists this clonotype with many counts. CDR3 DNA: TGTGCCAGCTCACCAACTCCGAGCTCCTACAATGAGCAGTTCTTC. It yields the protein CASSPTPSSYNEQFF. The J gene is TRBJ2-1, the V gene TRBV18; no clear D. Germline V gene lookup returns CDR1 KGHSH and CDR2 LQKENI. V dropped 2 bases and J dropped 0 bases, with 8 bases sitting between them. CDR3 length equals 15 residues.

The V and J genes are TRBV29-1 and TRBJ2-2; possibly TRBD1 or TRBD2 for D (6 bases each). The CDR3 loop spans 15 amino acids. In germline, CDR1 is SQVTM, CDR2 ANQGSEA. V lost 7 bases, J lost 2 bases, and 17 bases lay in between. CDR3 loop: CSAPAGHPNTGELFF. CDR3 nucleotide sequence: TGCAGCGCCCCTGCGGGACACCCCAACACCGGGGAGCTGTTTTTT.

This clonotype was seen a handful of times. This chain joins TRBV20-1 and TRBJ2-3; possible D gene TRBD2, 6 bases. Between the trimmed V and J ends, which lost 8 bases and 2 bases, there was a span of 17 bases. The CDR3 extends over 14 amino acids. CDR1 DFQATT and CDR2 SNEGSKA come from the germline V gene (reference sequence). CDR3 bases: TGCAGTTCCCCTTTGCGGGGCCACACAGATACGCAGTATTTT. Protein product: CSSPLRGHTDTQYF.

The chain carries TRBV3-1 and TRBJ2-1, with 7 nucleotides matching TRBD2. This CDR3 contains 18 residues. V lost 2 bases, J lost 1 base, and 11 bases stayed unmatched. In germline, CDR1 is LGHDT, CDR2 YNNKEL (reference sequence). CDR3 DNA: TGTGCCAGCAGCCAACGTGTAGCGGGTCTCTTTTCCTACAATGAGCAGTTCTTC. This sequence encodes CASSQRVAGLFSYNEQFF.